The 9 T cell receptor beta chains reported below all come from one sample, sequenced in a study of shared clonotypes between healthy human individuals. Repertoires were generated with immunoSEQ multiplex PCR, while TCRdb's copy carries only in-frame clones and drops some. The sample records millions of clones, around nine tenths being singletons. The sample taken for sequencing was naive CD4+ T cells sorted from blood. Subset defined: CD45RA+ positively selected. All receptors derive from a man younger than 35 in good health.

The rearrangement uses TRBV1 and TRBJ2-7; the table assigns TRBD2, which was not confirmed against the DNA. TRBV1 is deemed a pseudogene. This CDR3 is built from 16 residues. This CDR3 reads CTSSQGLAAFSYEQYF. As DNA, the CDR3 is TGCACCAGCAGCCAAGGCCTAGCGGCCTTCTCCTACGAGCAGTACTTC.

The CDR3 reads CASSSGLINYGYTF. CDR3 coding DNA: TGTGCCAGCAGCTCGGGACTCATAAACTATGGCTACACCTTC. The rearrangement uses TRBV5-5 and TRBJ1-2, with TRBD1 as a possible D gene (5 bases). Germline V gene data show CDR1 as SGHKS and CDR2 as YYEKEE (reference sequence). The CDR3 totals 14 residues. V lost 3 bases to trimming and J lost 2 bases, with 11 bases between them. The complete variable domain, with remaining parts taken from reference TRBV5-5 and TRBJ1-2, reads DAGVTQSPTHLIKTRGQQVTLRCSPISGHKSVSWYQQVLGQGPQFIFQYYEKEERGRGNFPDRFSARQFPNYSSELNVNALLLGDSALYLCASSSGLINYGYTFGSGTRLTVV.

The rearrangement links TRBV20-1 to TRBJ2-1; 8 positions match TRBD2. V trimming: 7 bases; J trimming: 10 bases; junction bases outside the gene matches: 6. This CDR3 region has 11 residues. CDR1 is DFQATT, CDR2 SNEGSKA, per germline (reference sequence). CDR3 region: CSVRAGGEQFF. In DNA form, the CDR3 reads TGCAGTGTGCGGGCGGGAGGAGAGCAGTTCTTC.

In regard to this clone: Other nucleotide sequences from this sample produce the same CDR3. The chain combines TRBV5-1 with TRBJ2-3; 11 positions agree with TRBD2. V trimming: 0 bases; J trimming: 3 bases; junction bases outside the gene matches: 3. In germline, CDR1 is SGHRS, CDR2 YFSETQ. CDR3 length: 16 amino acids. CDR3: CASSLVLAGATDTQYF. The CDR3 region has the DNA TGCGCCAGCAGCTTGGTACTAGCGGGAGCTACAGATACGCAGTATTTT.

The CDR3 region has the DNA TGTGCCAGCAGCTCCCGCTCTGGAAACACCATATATTTT. This gives the protein CASSSRSGNTIYF. V gene TRBV5-4 combines with J gene TRBJ1-3; no reliable D call. The V and J ends lost 3 bases and 0 bases respectively, with 4 bases between them. The germline V gene has CDR1 SGHNT and CDR2 YYREEE (reference sequence). The CDR3 is made up of 13 amino acids.

This rearrangement joins TRBV5-1 to TRBJ1-2, with unresolved D. Germline V gene sequence: CDR1 SGHRS, CDR2 YFSETQ. V was shortened by 4 bases and J by 7 bases, with 14 bases between the two germline ends. This CDR3 has 13 amino acids. CDR3 residues: CASSAVGLSGYTF. The CDR3 bases are TGCGCCAGCAGCGCAGTGGGGTTGAGTGGCTACACCTTC.

The chain joins TRBV6-5 to TRBJ2-5, with 9 bases identical to TRBD2. After removal of 2 bases from V and 4 bases from J, the junction contained 5 bases not matched to a gene. The CDR3 extends over 15 amino acids. Germline CDR1 and CDR2: MNHEY and SVGAGI. CDR3 sequence reads: CASSYSLAGRETQYF. The CDR3 DNA follows: TGTGCCAGCAGTTACAGTCTAGCGGGAAGAGAGACCCAGTACTTC.

The chain is built from TRBV6-6 and TRBJ2-2; 11 bases are shared with TRBD2. The CDR3 extends over 16 amino acids. Germline CDR1 is MNHNY and CDR2 is SVGAGI (reference sequence). Losses at the gene ends were 2 bases for V and 6 bases for J; bases not matched to a gene: 5. This chain's CDR3 is CASSYPTSGSAGELFF. The CDR3 DNA follows: TGTGCCAGCAGTTACCCCACTAGCGGGAGTGCCGGGGAGCTGTTTTTT.

This clone has only one observation. The chain is built from TRBV6-5 and TRBJ2-7; tentative D call: TRBD2 (5 bases). The germline V gene encodes CDR1 MNHEY and CDR2 SVGAGI. CDR3 length equals 12 residues. V lost 5 bases to trimming and J lost 7 bases, with 12 bases between them. CDR3 protein: CASSLGGGEQYF. CDR3 DNA sequence: TGTGCCAGCAGTCTAGGAGGAGGAGAGCAGTACTTC.